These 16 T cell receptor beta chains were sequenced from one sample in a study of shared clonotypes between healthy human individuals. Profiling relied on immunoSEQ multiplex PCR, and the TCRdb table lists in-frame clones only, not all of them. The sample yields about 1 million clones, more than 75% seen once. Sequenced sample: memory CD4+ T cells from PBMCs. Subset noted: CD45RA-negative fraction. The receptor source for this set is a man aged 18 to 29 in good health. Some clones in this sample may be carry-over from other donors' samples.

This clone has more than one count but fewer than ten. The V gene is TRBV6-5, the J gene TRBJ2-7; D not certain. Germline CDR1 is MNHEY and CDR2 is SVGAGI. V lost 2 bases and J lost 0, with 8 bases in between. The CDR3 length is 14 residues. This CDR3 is CASSYEELSYEQYF. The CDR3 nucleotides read TGTGCCAGCAGTTACGAGGAACTCTCCTACGAGCAGTACTTC.

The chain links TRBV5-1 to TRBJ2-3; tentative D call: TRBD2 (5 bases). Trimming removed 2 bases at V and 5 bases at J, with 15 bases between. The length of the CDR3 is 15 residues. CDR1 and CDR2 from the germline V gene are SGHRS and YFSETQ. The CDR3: CASSLGLQAGDTQYF. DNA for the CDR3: TGCGCCAGCAGCTTAGGACTCCAGGCGGGAGATACGCAGTATTTT.

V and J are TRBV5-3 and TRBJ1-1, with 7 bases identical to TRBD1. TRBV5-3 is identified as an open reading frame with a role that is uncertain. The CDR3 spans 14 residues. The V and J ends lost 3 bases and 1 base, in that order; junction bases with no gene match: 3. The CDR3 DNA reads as TGTGCCAGAAGCTGGGGACAGACGAACACTGAAGCTTTCTTT. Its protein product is CARSWGQTNTEAFF.

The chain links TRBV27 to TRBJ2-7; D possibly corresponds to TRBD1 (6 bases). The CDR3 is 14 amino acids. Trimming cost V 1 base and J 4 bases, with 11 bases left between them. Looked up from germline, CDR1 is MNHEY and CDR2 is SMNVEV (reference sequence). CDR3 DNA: TGTGCCAGCAGTTTATTAGGACAGCAGTACGAGCAGTACTTC. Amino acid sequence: CASSLLGQQYEQYF.

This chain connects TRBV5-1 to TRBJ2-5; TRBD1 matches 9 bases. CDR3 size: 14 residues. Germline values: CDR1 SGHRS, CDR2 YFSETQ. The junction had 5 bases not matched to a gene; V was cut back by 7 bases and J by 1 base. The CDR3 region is CASAGQGRQETQYF. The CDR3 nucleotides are TGCGCCAGCGCCGGACAGGGGCGCCAAGAGACCCAGTACTTC.

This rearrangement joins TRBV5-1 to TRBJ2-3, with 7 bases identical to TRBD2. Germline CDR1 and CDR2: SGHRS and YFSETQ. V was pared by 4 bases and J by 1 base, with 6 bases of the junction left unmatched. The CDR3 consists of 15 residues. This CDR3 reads CASSGRGAGTDTQYF. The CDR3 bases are TGCGCCAGCAGCGGGAGGGGTGCGGGCACAGATACGCAGTATTTT.

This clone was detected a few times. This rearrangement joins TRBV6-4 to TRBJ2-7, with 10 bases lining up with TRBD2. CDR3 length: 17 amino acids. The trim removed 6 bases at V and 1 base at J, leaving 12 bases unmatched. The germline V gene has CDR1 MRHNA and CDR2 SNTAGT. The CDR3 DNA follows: TGTGCCAGCAGAGAACCGGGACTAGCGCAACGATCCTACGAGCAGTACTTC. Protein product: CASREPGLAQRSYEQYF.

CDR3 sequence reads: CASSEVRGGREQFF. CDR3 nucleotides: TGTGCCAGCAGTGAAGTACGGGGAGGTAGGGAGCAGTTCTTC. The chain joins TRBV6-1 to TRBJ2-1, with D possibly matching TRBD2 (6 bases). Per the germline V gene, CDR1 is MNHNS and CDR2 is SASEGT. V lost 1 base to trimming and J lost 10 bases, with 14 bases between them. CDR3 length equals 14 residues.

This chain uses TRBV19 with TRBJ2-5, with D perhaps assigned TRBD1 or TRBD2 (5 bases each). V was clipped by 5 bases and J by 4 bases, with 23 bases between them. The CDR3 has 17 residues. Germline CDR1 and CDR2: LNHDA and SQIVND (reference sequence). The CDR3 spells CASSPGALVGVRETQYF. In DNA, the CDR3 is TGTGCCAGTAGTCCCGGGGCCTTAGTTGGGGTTAGAGAGACCCAGTACTTC.

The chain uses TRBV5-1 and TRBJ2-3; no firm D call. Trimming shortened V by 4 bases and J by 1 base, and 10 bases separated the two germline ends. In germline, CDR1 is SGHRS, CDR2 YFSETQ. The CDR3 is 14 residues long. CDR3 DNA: TGCGCCAGCAGCCCGGCCGCCGGCACAGATACGCAGTATTTT. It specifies CASSPAAGTDTQYF.

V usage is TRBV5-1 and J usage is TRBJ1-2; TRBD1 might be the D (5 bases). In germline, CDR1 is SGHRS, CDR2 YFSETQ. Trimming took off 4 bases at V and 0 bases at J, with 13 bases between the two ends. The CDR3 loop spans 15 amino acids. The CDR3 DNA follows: TGCGCCAGCAGCGGCCAACAGGCAGCTAACTATGGCTACACCTTC. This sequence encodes CASSGQQAANYGYTF.

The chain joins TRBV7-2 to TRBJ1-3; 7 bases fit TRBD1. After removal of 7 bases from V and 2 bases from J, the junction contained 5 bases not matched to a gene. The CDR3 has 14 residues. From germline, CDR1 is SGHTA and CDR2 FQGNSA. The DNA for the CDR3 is TGTGCCAGCACCTTGACAGGGACTGGAAACACCATATATTTT. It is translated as CASTLTGTGNTIYF.

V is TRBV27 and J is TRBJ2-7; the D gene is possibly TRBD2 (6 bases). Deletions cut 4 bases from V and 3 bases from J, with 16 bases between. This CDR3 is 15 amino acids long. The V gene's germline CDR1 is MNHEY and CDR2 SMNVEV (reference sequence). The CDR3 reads CASSSTGLLYYEQYF. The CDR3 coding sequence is TGTGCCAGCAGTTCAACGGGACTGCTGTACTACGAGCAGTACTTC.

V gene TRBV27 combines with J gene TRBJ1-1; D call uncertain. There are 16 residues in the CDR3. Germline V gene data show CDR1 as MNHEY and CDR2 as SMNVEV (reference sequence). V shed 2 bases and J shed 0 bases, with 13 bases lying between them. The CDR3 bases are TGTGCCAGCAGTTTACACCCAGACCTCATGAACACTGAAGCTTTCTTT. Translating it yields CASSLHPDLMNTEAFF.

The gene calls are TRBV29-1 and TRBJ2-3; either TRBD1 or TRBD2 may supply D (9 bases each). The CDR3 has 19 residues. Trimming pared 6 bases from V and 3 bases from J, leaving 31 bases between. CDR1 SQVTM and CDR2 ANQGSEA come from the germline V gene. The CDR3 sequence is CSVLGQGGLAGWFTDTQYF. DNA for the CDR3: TGCAGCGTCCTGGGACAGGGAGGGCTAGCGGGGTGGTTTACAGATACGCAGTATTTT.

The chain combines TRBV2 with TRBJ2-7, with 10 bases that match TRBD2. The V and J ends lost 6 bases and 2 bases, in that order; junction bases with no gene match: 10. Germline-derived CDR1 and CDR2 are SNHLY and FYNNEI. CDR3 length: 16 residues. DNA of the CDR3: TGTGCCAGCAGCAGGGACCGGACTAGCGGTACCTACGAGCAGTACTTC. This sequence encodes CASSRDRTSGTYEQYF.